The 20 T cell receptor beta chains presented below share a single source sample, sequenced in a study of T-cell memory formation after mild COVID-19. TCRdb ran MiXCR on the 5' RACE reads and lists one entry per CDR3 protein. The sample holds 250,000 to 300,000 distinct CDR3 sequences, about a sixth seen once. Sequenced sample: PBMCs or a T cell subset sorted from them (not recorded which). These receptors were obtained from a man between 18 and 29 years old who had mild COVID-19 (a few samples of this study predate the infection). Cell type and time point are not known.

This clonotype was seen more than once but under ten times. The V gene is TRBV5-1, the J gene TRBJ1-2; D unclear. This CDR3 has 13 amino acids. Germline V gene lookup returns CDR1 SGHRS and CDR2 YFSETQ. Trimming took 0 bases from V and 2 from J, leaving 5 bases between them. CDR3: CASSLEANYGYTF. The CDR3, as DNA: TGCGCCAGCAGCTTGGAGGCAAACTATGGCTACACCTTC. The variable domain in full, with the rest retrieved from reference TRBV5-1 and TRBJ1-2, is KAGVTQTPRYLIKTRGQQVTLSCSPISGHRSVSWYQQTPGQGLQFLFEYFSETQRNKGNFPGRFSGRQFSNSRSEMNVSTLELGDSALYLCASSLEANYGYTFGSGTRLTVV.

The V and J genes are TRBV20-1 and TRBJ2-5, with D possibly matching TRBD1 (5 bases). The CDR3 runs to 13 residues. Germline assignment: CDR1 DFQATT and CDR2 SNEGSKA (reference sequence). V dropped 4 bases and J dropped 5 bases, with 14 bases sitting between them. CDR3: CSATAGSWETQYF. CDR3 sequence (DNA): TGCAGTGCTACTGCAGGGTCATGGGAGACCCAGTACTTC.

The gene calls are TRBV5-1 and TRBJ2-1, with D possibly TRBD2 on 6 matching bases. The V end was cut by 0 bases, the J end by 4 bases, with 14 bases between. The V gene's germline CDR1 is SGHRS and CDR2 YFSETQ. CDR3 length equals 16 residues. The CDR3 region has the DNA TGCGCCAGCAGCTTGGATATCGGGGGATTTTACAATGAGCAGTTCTTC. It specifies CASSLDIGGFYNEQFF. Full variable domain (remainder filled in from reference TRBV5-1 and TRBJ2-1): KAGVTQTPRYLIKTRGQQVTLSCSPISGHRSVSWYQQTPGQGLQFLFEYFSETQRNKGNFPGRFSGRQFSNSRSEMNVSTLELGDSALYLCASSLDIGGFYNEQFFGPGTRLTVL.

This clonotype was picked up a small number of times. This chain links TRBV5-4 with TRBJ2-7, with D unclear. Germline assignment: CDR1 SGHNT and CDR2 YYREEE (reference sequence). The CDR3 extends over 14 amino acids. Trimming removed 3 bases from V and 7 bases from J, with 17 bases in between. This CDR3 reads CASSSYRAPREQYV. The CDR3 nucleotides read TGTGCCAGCAGCTCATACCGGGCCCCTAGGGAGCAGTACGTC.

The chain joins TRBV5-1 to TRBJ1-3; TRBD1 is a possible D gene (5 bases). This CDR3 region has 17 residues. Germline CDR1 reads SGHRS; CDR2 reads YFSETQ. V was shortened by 3 bases and J by 0 bases, with 16 bases between the two germline ends. CDR3: CASSSAYGTSSGNTIYF. The DNA for the CDR3 is TGCGCCAGCAGCTCGGCCTACGGGACTTCCTCTGGAAACACCATATATTTT.

This rearrangement joins TRBV29-1 to TRBJ2-7; D not certain. The CDR3 is 12 residues long. Germline V CDR1 and CDR2: SQVTM, ANQGSEA. Trimming stripped 1 base from V and 0 bases from J, with 4 bases between. The CDR3 DNA is TGCAGCGTTGAAGGTCCCTCCTACGAGCAGTACTTC. It codes for CSVEGPSYEQYF.

This clonotype was detected a few times. The chain links TRBV10-3 to TRBJ2-7; either TRBD1 or TRBD2 may fit D (6 bases each). CDR1 is ENHRY and CDR2 is SYGVKD in the germline V gene. The V end lost 2 bases, the J end lost 10 bases, and 15 bases lay between the germline ends. The CDR3 sequence is 13 residues long. The CDR3 region is CAISEAGGSHQYV. As DNA, the CDR3 is TGTGCCATCAGTGAGGCCGGGGGCTCCCATCAGTACGTC.

The chain joins TRBV3-1 to TRBJ1-4; tentative D call: TRBD1 (5 bases). Germline V CDR1 and CDR2: LGHDT, YNNKEL (reference sequence). The germline V and J ends were trimmed by 4 bases and 5 bases, with 11 bases remaining between them. The CDR3 has 14 amino acids. The CDR3 DNA reads as TGTGCCAGCAGCCCAATGGGGGAGAATGAAAAACTGTTTTTT. Translated, it gives CASSPMGENEKLFF.

This clonotype was counted a few times. The chain has TRBV7-3 and TRBJ2-2; the D call may be TRBD1 or TRBD2 (6 bases each). The CDR3 runs to 15 residues. Germline V gene lookup returns CDR1 SGHTA and CDR2 FQGTGA. The V and J ends lost 8 bases and 1 base respectively, with 14 bases between them. The DNA of the CDR3 is TGTGCCAGCCGAGAGAGGGGGGAGAACACCGGGGAGCTGTTTTTT. This encodes CASRERGENTGELFF.

This clonotype has ten or more counts. The chain recombines TRBV7-9 with TRBJ2-5, with D unresolved. V was pared by 7 bases and J by 5 bases, with 14 bases between. The CDR3 length is 13 residues. The germline gives CDR1 SEHNR, CDR2 FQNEAQ (reference sequence). The CDR3 region has the DNA TGTGCCAGCACCGACCTTTGGGCGGAGACCCAGTACTTC. Amino acid sequence: CASTDLWAETQYF.

This clonotype was seen a handful of times. This rearrangement joins TRBV19 to TRBJ2-1; D is undetermined. The V and J ends lost 10 bases and 0 bases respectively, with 13 bases between them. CDR3 size: 14 residues. Germline CDR1 is LNHDA and CDR2 is SQIVND (reference sequence). The CDR3 region has the DNA TGTGCCACGAGAGACCTAAGCTCCTACAATGAGCAGTTCTTC. This codes for CATRDLSSYNEQFF.

This clonotype was counted between two and nine times. This CDR3 is CSARDRAGGLWDTGELFF. The CDR3 nucleotides are TGCAGTGCTAGAGATCGAGCGGGGGGGCTCTGGGACACCGGGGAGCTGTTTTTT. This rearrangement joins TRBV20-1 to TRBJ2-2, with TRBD2 matching over 10 bases. Per germline, CDR1 DFQATT and CDR2 SNEGSKA (reference sequence). With 0 bases clipped from V and 3 bases from J, the junction kept 10 bases outside the gene matches. This CDR3 spans 18 amino acids.

The J gene is TRBJ2-1, the V gene TRBV15; possible D gene TRBD1, 6 bases. This CDR3 comprises 14 residues. V was pared by 2 bases and J by 7 bases, with 12 bases between. In germline, CDR1 is LNHNV, CDR2 YYDKDF (reference sequence). The CDR3 region is CATSRRTGWNEQFF. The CDR3 bases are TGTGCCACCAGCAGACGAACAGGGTGGAATGAGCAGTTCTTC.

This clonotype was recorded a few times. V gene TRBV4-3 combines with J gene TRBJ2-1; no definite D call. This CDR3 comprises 18 residues. V lost 0 bases to trimming and J lost 0 bases, with 15 bases between them. Germline V gene data show CDR1 as LGHNA and CDR2 as YSLEER. The CDR3 coding sequence is TGCGCCAGCAGCCAAGAACCACCCACCTCTGGCTCCTACAATGAGCAGTTCTTC. Amino acid sequence: CASSQEPPTSGSYNEQFF.

The rearrangement links TRBV10-3 to TRBJ1-1; D possibly corresponds to TRBD1 (6 bases). Trimming took off 0 bases at V and 6 bases at J, with 11 bases between the two ends. In germline, CDR1 is ENHRY, CDR2 SYGVKD. CDR3 length: 14 residues. Written as DNA, the CDR3 is TGTGCCATCAGTGAGTCGCAGGGGAAGCCTGAAGCTTTCTTT. It translates to CAISESQGKPEAFF.

The V call is TRBV7-9, the J call TRBJ1-1; D is unresolved. Per the germline V gene, CDR1 is SEHNR and CDR2 is FQNEAQ (reference sequence). V was clipped by 0 bases and J by 1 base, with 12 bases between them. This CDR3 is 16 amino acids long. The CDR3 nucleotides are TGTGCCAGCAGCTTAGCGACCTCATTCGGGAACACTGAAGCTTTCTTT. Protein: CASSLATSFGNTEAFF.

The V and J genes are TRBV7-6 and TRBJ2-1, with unresolved D. Trimming stripped 1 base from V and 10 bases from J, with 14 bases between. This CDR3 has 14 amino acids. CDR1 is SGHVS and CDR2 is FNYEAQ in the germline V gene. CDR3 bases: TGTGCCAGCAGCTTAGGAGGCTCCTTAGGGGAGCAGTTCTTC. It specifies CASSLGGSLGEQFF.

The CDR3 reads CASSLWWTDTQYF. The DNA of the CDR3 is TGTGCCAGCAGCTTATGGTGGACAGATACGCAGTATTTT. The chain joins TRBV7-2 to TRBJ2-3; D is unresolved. The CDR3 is made up of 13 amino acids. Germline CDR1 reads SGHTA; CDR2 reads FQGNSA. Deletions cut 2 bases from V and 3 bases from J, with 6 bases between.

The genes are TRBV19 and TRBJ1-1; tentative D call: TRBD1 (5 bases). The germline CDR1 and CDR2 sequences are LNHDA and SQIVND (reference sequence). The CDR3 has 13 amino acids. The V end lost 8 bases, the J end lost 2 bases, and 12 bases lay between the germline ends. In DNA form, the CDR3 reads TGTGCCAGTCGTTTAGGGGTTAACACTGAAGCTTTCTTT. As protein: CASRLGVNTEAFF.

J is TRBJ2-3 and V is TRBV4-1; 8 bases match TRBD2. Germline V lookup: CDR1 MGHRA, CDR2 YSYEKL. V shed 4 bases, J shed 2 bases, and the junction held 14 bases outside the gene matches. The CDR3 runs to 18 residues. CDR3 loop: CASSPDRVAGSYTDTQYF. As DNA, the CDR3 is TGCGCCAGCAGCCCCGATCGGGTAGCGGGGTCCTACACAGATACGCAGTATTTT.